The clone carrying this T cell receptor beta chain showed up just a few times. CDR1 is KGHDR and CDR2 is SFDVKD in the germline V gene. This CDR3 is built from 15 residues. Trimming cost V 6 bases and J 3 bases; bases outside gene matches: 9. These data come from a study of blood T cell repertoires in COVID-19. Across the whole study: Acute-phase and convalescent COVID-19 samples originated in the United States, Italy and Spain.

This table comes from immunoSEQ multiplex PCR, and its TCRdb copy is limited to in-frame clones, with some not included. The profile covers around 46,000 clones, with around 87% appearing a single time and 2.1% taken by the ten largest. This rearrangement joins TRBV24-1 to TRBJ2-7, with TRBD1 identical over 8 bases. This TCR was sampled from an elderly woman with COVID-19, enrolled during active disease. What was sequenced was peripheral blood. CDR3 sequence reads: CATSPLRQGSYEQYF. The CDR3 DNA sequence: TGTGCCACCAGTCCTTTAAGACAGGGGAGCTACGAGCAGTACTTC.